This paragraph reports one T cell receptor (beta chain). The data stem from a study of CD8 T cells in Susac syndrome. Peripheral blood CD8+ and CD4+ T cells were profiled by TCR beta sequencing. Negative isolation yielded CD8+ and CD4+ T cells; FACS enriched TEMRA cells. Random hexamers were used to reverse transcribe an amount of 0.5 to 1 ug RNA. Across 54 Vbeta and 13 Jbeta, TCR beta CDR3 was amplified with immunoSEQ multiplex PCR. MiXCR was run by TCRdb on the immunoSEQ multiplex PCR reads, yielding one entry per CDR3 protein. Of about 200,000 distinct CDR3 sequences in the sample, over 90% were seen once. CDR1 and CDR2 (germline): SGHRS, YFSETQ. Trimming at V came to 4 bases and at J to 2 bases, leaving 5 bases not matched to a gene. The CDR3 totals 14 residues.

The source material was CD4+ T cells from PBMCs. The sequence derives from a human donor with multiple sclerosis. This rearrangement joins TRBV5-1 to TRBJ1-2, with 7 bases that match TRBD1. CDR3: CASSIGTANYGYTF. The CDR3 DNA is TGCGCCAGCAGCATCGGGACAGCCAACTATGGCTACACCTTC.